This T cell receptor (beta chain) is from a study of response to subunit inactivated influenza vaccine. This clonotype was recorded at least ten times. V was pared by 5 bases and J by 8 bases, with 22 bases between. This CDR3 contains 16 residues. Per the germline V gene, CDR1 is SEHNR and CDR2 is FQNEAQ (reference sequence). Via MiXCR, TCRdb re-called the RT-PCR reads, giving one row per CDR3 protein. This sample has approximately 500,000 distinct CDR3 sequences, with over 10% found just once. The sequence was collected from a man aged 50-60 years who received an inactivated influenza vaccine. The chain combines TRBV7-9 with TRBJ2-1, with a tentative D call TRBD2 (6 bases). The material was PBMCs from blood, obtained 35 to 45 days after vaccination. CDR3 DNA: TGTGCCAGCAGCCATCCTAGCGCCCTCCTAATGGATGAGCAGTTCTTC. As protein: CASSHPSALLMDEQFF.